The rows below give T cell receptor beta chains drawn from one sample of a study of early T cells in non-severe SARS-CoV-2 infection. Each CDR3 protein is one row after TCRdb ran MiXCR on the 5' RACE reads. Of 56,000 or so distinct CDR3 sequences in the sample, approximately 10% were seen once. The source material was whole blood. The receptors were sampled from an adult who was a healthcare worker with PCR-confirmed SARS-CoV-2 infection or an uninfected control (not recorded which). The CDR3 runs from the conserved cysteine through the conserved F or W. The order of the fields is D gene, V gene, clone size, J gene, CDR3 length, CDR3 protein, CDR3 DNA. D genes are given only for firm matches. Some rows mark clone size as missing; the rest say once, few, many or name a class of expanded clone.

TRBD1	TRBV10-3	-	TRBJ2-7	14	CAISESVDRGEQYF	TGTGCCATCAGTGAGTCGGTCGACAGGGGCGAGCAGTACTTC
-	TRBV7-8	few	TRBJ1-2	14	CASSLPENREGYTF	TGTGCCAGCAGCTTACCCGAGAACAGGGAAGGCTACACCTTC
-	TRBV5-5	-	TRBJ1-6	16	CASSDYQSSYNSPLHF	TGTGCCAGCAGCGATTACCAGAGCTCCTATAATTCACCCCTCCACTTT
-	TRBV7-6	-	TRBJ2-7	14	CASSLGSGSGEQYF	TGTGCCAGCAGCTTGGGCTCAGGGTCGGGCGAGCAGTACTTC
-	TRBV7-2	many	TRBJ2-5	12	CASSLNRETQYF	TGTGCCAGCAGCCTCAACCGAGAGACCCAGTACTTC
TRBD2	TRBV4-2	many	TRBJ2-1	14	CASSQGLVASEQFF	TGTGCCAGCAGCCAGGGACTAGTGGCTAGTGAGCAGTTCTTC
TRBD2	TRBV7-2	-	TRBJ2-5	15	CASSSRPGGQETQYF	TGTGCCAGCAGCTCCCGGCCGGGGGGCCAAGAGACCCAGTACTTC
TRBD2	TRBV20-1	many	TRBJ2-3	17	CSARDRRLAGALNTQYF	TGCAGTGCTAGAGATAGAAGACTAGCGGGAGCCCTGAATACGCAGTATTTT
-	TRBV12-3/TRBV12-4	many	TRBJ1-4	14	CASNPGSRFEKLFF	TGTGCCAGCAACCCGGGCAGCCGATTCGAAAAACTGTTTTTT
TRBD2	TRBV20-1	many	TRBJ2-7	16	CSARGLAGEWSYEQYF	TGCAGTGCTAGAGGGCTAGCGGGAGAGTGGTCCTACGAGCAGTACTTC